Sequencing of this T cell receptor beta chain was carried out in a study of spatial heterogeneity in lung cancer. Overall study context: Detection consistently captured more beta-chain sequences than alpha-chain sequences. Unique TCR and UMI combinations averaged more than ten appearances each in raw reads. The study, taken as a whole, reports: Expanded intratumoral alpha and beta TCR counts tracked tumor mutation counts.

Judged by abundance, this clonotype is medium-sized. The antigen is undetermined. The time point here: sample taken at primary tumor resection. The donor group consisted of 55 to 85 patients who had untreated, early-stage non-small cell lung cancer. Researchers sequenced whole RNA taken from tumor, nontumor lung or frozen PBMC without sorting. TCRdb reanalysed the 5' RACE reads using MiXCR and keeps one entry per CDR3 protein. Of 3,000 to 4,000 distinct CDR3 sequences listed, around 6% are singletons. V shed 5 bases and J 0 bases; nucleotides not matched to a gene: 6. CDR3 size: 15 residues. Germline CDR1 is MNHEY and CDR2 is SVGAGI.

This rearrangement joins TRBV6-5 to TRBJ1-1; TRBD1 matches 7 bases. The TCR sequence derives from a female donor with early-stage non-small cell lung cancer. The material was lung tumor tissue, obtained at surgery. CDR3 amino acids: CASSVSGGMNTEAFF. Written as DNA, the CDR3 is TGTGCCAGCAGTGTATCAGGGGGGATGAACACTGAAGCTTTCTTT.